A single TCR beta chain is shown here with its context. What it binds is unknown. The missing conserved phenylalanine or tryptophan at the end of this CDR3 makes a read error likely. The CDR3 is 14 amino acids. The ends were cut back, 6 bases at V and 7 bases at J, with 13 bases in the middle. Germline CDR1 reads SNHLY; CDR2 reads FYNNEI. RNA transcripts were the template for amplifying TCR beta CDR3 regions. HTBI primers were employed in a first-round RT-PCR of the TCR CDR3. TCRdb reprocessed the multiplex PCR reads via MiXCR and lists one record per CDR3 protein. The table shows about 660,000 distinct CDR3 sequences, with 45% occurring only once. This specimen belongs to a study of T cells in Graves' hyperthyroidism and ophthalmopathy. Exclusion followed for patients with uncontrolled infection, other autoimmune disease, pregnancy or lactation. General study points: Most thyroid-expanded clonotypes above 0.001 were also found in blood. The model predicted ophthalmopathy a median 6.5 months before onset. Ophthalmopathy was told apart from stable hyperthyroidism by a 13 V-J model.

The source of this sequence is an adult man with Graves' disease, either hyperthyroidism or ophthalmopathy (not recorded which). This rearrangement joins TRBV2 to TRBJ1-6; possible D gene TRBD1, 5 bases. What was sequenced was peripheral blood or thyroid tissue (not recorded which). The chain's CDR3 is CASSFSRVNSPLHC. The CDR3 region has the DNA TGTGCCAGCAGCTTCTCCAGGGTGAATTCACCCCTCCACTGT.